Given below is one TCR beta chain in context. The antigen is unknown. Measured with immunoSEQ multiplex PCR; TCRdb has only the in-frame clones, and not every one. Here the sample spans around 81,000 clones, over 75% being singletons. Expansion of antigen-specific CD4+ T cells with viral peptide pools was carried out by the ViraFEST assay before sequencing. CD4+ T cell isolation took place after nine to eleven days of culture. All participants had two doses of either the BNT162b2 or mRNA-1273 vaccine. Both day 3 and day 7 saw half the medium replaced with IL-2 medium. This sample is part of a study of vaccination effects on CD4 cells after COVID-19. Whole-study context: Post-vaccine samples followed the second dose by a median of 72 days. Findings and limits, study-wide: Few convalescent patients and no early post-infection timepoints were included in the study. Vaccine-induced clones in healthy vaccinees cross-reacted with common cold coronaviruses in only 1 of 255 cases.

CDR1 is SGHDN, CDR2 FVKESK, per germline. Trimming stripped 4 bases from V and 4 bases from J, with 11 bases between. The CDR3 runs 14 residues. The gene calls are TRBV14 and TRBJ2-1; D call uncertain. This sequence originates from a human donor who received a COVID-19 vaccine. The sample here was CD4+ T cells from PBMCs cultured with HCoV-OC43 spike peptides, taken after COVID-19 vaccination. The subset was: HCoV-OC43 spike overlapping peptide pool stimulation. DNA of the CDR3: TGTGCCAGCAGCCGGAGATTACAGTACAATGAGCAGTTCTTC. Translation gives CASSRRLQYNEQFF.